One and the same sample provided the 21 T cell receptor beta chains below, sequenced in a study of blood T cell repertoires in COVID-19. Assay used: immunoSEQ multiplex PCR; TCRdb lists only in-frame clones, some missing. The data hold 40,000 to 45,000 clones, with over 90% observed a single time. The source material was peripheral blood. These receptors were taken from a human donor in a cohort sampled during active COVID-19.

The rearrangement links TRBV28 to TRBJ1-1; D gene ambiguous. The CDR3 is 14 amino acids. Trimming pared 6 bases from V and 4 bases from J, leaving 15 bases between. Germline lookup yields CDR1 MDHEN and CDR2 SYDVKM. The CDR3, as DNA: TGTGCCAGCAGACCAGGATCCCCAACCACTGAAGCTTTCTTT. Protein product: CASRPGSPTTEAFF.

The chain couples TRBV11-2 to TRBJ1-6, with D unclear. V was trimmed by 1 base and J by 2 bases, leaving 15 bases between them. Per germline, CDR1 SGHAT and CDR2 FQNNGV. The CDR3 has 18 residues. The CDR3 region has the DNA TGTGCCAGCAGCTTAGGGGAAGGGCGGGCAGCCTATAATTCACCCCTCCACTTT. Protein: CASSLGEGRAAYNSPLHF.

The chain employs TRBV19 and TRBJ2-3; D gene unclear. The CDR3 has 15 residues. V was cut by 4 bases and J by 0 bases, with 11 bases left in between. Germline V gene lookup returns CDR1 LNHDA and CDR2 SQIVND (reference sequence). The CDR3 bases are TGTGCCAGTAGTAAGCGCGATTTGAGCACAGATACGCAGTATTTT. This encodes CASSKRDLSTDTQYF. Combining the CDR3 with reference TRBV19 and TRBJ2-3 gives the whole variable domain DGGITQSPKYLFRKEGQNVTLSCEQNLNHDAMYWYRQDPGQGLRLIYYSQIVNDFQKGDIAEGYSVSREKKESFPLTVTSAQKNPTAFYLCASSKRDLSTDTQYFGPGTRLTVL.

The J gene is TRBJ2-7, the V gene TRBV28; perhaps TRBD1 as D (5 bases). Trimming pared 6 bases from V and 5 bases from J, leaving 20 bases between. CDR3 length: 15 residues. CDR1 MDHEN and CDR2 SYDVKM come from the germline V gene. Here the CDR3 DNA reads TGTGCCAGCAGCTTACGATTTGGGGCGCAGGACGAGCAGTACTTC. Its translation is CASSLRFGAQDEQYF. Complete variable domain (other parts from reference TRBV28 and TRBJ2-7): DVKVTQSSRYLVKRTGEKVFLECVQDMDHENMFWYRQDPGLGLRLIYFSYDVKMKEKGDIPEGYSVSREKKERFSLILESASTNQTSMYLCASSLRFGAQDEQYFGPGTRLTVT.

The chain is built from TRBV6-2 or TRBV6-3 and TRBJ2-1; the D gene is possibly TRBD2 (6 bases). V was shortened by 5 bases and J by 0 bases, with 17 bases between the two germline ends. From germline, CDR1 is MNHEY and CDR2 SVGEGT. The CDR3 covers 17 residues. Written as DNA, the CDR3 is TGTGCCAGCAGTACCCCGCGGGGTCGCAGCTCCTACAATGAGCAGTTCTTC. It encodes CASSTPRGRSSYNEQFF.

This chain connects TRBV6-2 or TRBV6-3 to TRBJ2-1, with 7 bases identical to TRBD2. Per germline, CDR1 MNHEY and CDR2 SVGEGT. The trim removed 4 bases at V and 4 bases at J, leaving 10 bases unmatched. This CDR3 is built from 16 residues. CDR3 in DNA: TGTGCCAGCAGTTCGGGACTACTCAAGGATTACAATGAGCAGTTCTTC. Its protein product is CASSSGLLKDYNEQFF.

This chain links TRBV2 with TRBJ2-7; 9 nucleotides align to TRBD1. Germline lookup yields CDR1 SNHLY and CDR2 FYNNEI. The CDR3 is 14 amino acids. V dropped 6 bases and J dropped 1; count of bases not matched to a gene: 4. DNA for the CDR3: TGTGCCAGCAGCGCTGACAGGGGGTCCTACGAGCAGTACTTC. Its protein is CASSADRGSYEQYF.

This chain uses TRBV30 with TRBJ1-5; 9 bases align to TRBD1. The germline V gene encodes CDR1 GTSNPN and CDR2 SVGIG (reference sequence). Trimming removed 5 bases from V and 6 bases from J; junction bases left unmatched: 5. CDR3 length: 13 amino acids. The chain's CDR3 is CAWGQGMSQPQHF. CDR3 DNA sequence: TGTGCCTGGGGACAGGGGATGAGTCAGCCCCAGCATTTT.

The chain couples TRBV5-4 to TRBJ2-7; maybe TRBD2 (6 bases). This CDR3 has 16 residues. V gave up 0 bases and J gave up 7 bases, with 20 bases separating them. Germline loops: CDR1 SGHNT, CDR2 YYREEE (reference sequence). CDR3 bases: TGTGCCAGCAGCTTGGCTGGCACTTTCTTAGGGAGGGAGCAGTACTTC. Protein product: CASSLAGTFLGREQYF.

The V call is TRBV7-2, the J call TRBJ2-1, with TRBD2 matching 13 bases. CDR1 and CDR2 (germline): SGHTA, FQGNSA. After removal of 5 bases from V and 7 bases from J, the junction contained 14 bases not matched to a gene. This CDR3 spans 18 amino acids. In nucleotides, the CDR3 is TGTGCCAGCAGCCTTACCCGTCGGACTAGCGGGAGTAGGAATGAGCAGTTCTTC. Translating it yields CASSLTRRTSGSRNEQFF.

J is TRBJ1-3 and V is TRBV9; TRBD1 matches 9 bases. CDR1 is SGDLS, CDR2 YYNGEE, per germline. V was clipped by 3 bases and J by 1 base; unmatched bases: 8. The CDR3 is 17 residues long. This CDR3 is CASSETRDRVSGNTIYF. CDR3 DNA: TGTGCCAGCAGCGAAACCCGGGACAGGGTTTCTGGAAACACCATATATTTT.

The V gene is TRBV24-1, the J gene TRBJ1-2; TRBD1 might be the D (5 bases). V lost 5 bases to trimming and J lost 7 bases, with 13 bases between them. Germline V gene sequence: CDR1 KGHDR, CDR2 SFDVKD. This CDR3 has 13 amino acids. CDR3 bases: TGTGCCACCAGTGTATTTACAGGCGGTGGCTACACCTTC. Encoded protein: CATSVFTGGGYTF.

The rearrangement links TRBV6-5 to TRBJ1-6, with D perhaps TRBD1 (5 bases). The V and J ends lost 10 bases and 2 bases respectively, with 15 bases between them. The CDR3 contains 15 residues. Germline loops: CDR1 MNHEY, CDR2 SVGAGI. CDR3 nucleotide sequence: TGTGCCATGGGGGACTCTACAACCTATAATTCACCCCTCCACTTT. Its protein is CAMGDSTTYNSPLHF.

The chain couples TRBV20-1 to TRBJ1-6; D is possibly TRBD1 (5 bases). Germline CDR1 and CDR2: DFQATT and SNEGSKA (reference sequence). There are 13 residues in the CDR3. V shed 3 bases and J shed 8 bases, with 11 bases lying between them. The CDR3 loop reads CSASSGGDSPLHF. The DNA for the CDR3 is TGCAGTGCTAGTAGCGGGGGGGATTCACCCCTCCACTTT.

This chain uses TRBV24-1 with TRBJ2-1; 13 bases map to TRBD2. The CDR3 loop spans 19 amino acids. Germline CDR1 KGHDR, CDR2 SFDVKD. Unmatched junction bases numbered 8, after V lost 4 bases and J lost 0 bases. The CDR3 DNA reads as TGTGCCACCAGTGAGCCGCCAACTAGCGGGGGGGCCTCCTACAATGAGCAGTTCTTC. Translating it yields CATSEPPTSGGASYNEQFF.

CDR3 in amino acids: CASSMVLQGSYEQYF. CDR3 bases: TGTGCCAGTAGTATGGTTTTACAGGGCTCCTACGAGCAGTACTTC. The V gene is TRBV19, the J gene TRBJ2-7; TRBD1 is a possible D gene (6 bases). CDR3 size: 15 residues. Trimming stripped 3 bases from V and 0 bases from J, with 12 bases between. Germline assignment: CDR1 LNHDA and CDR2 SQIVND (reference sequence).

The chain carries TRBV18 and TRBJ1-1; perhaps TRBD1 as D (5 bases). There are 14 residues in the CDR3. Trimming cost V 1 base and J 5 bases, with 11 bases left between them. In germline, CDR1 is KGHSH, CDR2 LQKENI. CDR3 bases: TGTGCCAGCTCACCACGGCAGGAGGGGACTGAAGCTTTCTTT. Amino acids: CASSPRQEGTEAFF.

The chain uses TRBV6-6 and TRBJ1-3, with D unclear. This CDR3 spans 15 amino acids. Trimming removed 2 bases at V and 0 bases at J, with 8 bases between. Germline CDR1 MNHNY, CDR2 SVGAGI (reference sequence). CDR3 DNA: TGTGCCAGCAGTTACGGCAGAACCTCTGGAAACACCATATATTTT. As protein: CASSYGRTSGNTIYF.

The chain has TRBV27 and TRBJ2-1; possibly TRBD2 for D (5 bases). CDR1 and CDR2 from the germline V gene are MNHEY and SMNVEV (reference sequence). There are 14 residues in the CDR3. With 3 bases removed from V and 8 bases from J, the gap between germline ends came to 14 bases. Here the CDR3 reads CASSLRPGLDEQFF. The CDR3 nucleotides read TGTGCCAGCAGTTTGAGGCCGGGATTGGATGAGCAGTTCTTC.

The V and J genes are TRBV9 and TRBJ1-1, with 8 bases fitting TRBD1. The CDR3 runs 14 residues. Germline V gene lookup returns CDR1 SGDLS and CDR2 YYNGEE. The ends lost 7 bases at V and 2 bases at J; junction bases unmatched: 7. The CDR3 here is CASQGADTNTEAFF. The CDR3, as DNA: TGTGCCAGCCAGGGGGCGGACACCAACACTGAAGCTTTCTTT.

The chain recombines TRBV28 with TRBJ1-5; 7 bases agree with TRBD1. The V and J ends lost 6 bases and 4 bases, in that order; junction bases with no gene match: 6. There are 14 residues in the CDR3. Germline-derived CDR1 and CDR2 are MDHEN and SYDVKM. The DNA of the CDR3 is TGTGCCAGCAGCCCAAGACAGGGTAATCAGCCCCAGCATTTT. It translates to CASSPRQGNQPQHF.